A single sample gave rise to the 20 T cell receptor beta chains below, sequenced in a study of cytomegalovirus exposure and HLA in healthy donors (dated by TCRdb to the late 2010s). Receptors were amplified or captured by the immunoSEQ multiplex PCR assay. For the multiplex PCR, a mixture combining 60 forward primers for TCR Vbeta segments and 13 reverse primers for TCR Jbeta segments was used. TCRdb mirrors the immuneACCESS table, restricted to in-frame sequences. Some clones are absent from its copies; in checked studies, under half trace to an unresolved V gene, and the reason for the others is unknown. For this sample the table gives some 100,000 clones, of which around three quarters were detected only once. Over 2.5% of the sample comes from the top ten. Sample: PBMCs. These receptors all stem from a male donor in good health and CMV-seropositive.

This clone was counted a few times. The chain joins TRBV10-3 to TRBJ1-4; D remains ambiguous. Germline CDR1 and CDR2: ENHRY and SYGVKD. Trimming left V 5 bases short and J 5 bases short, with 9 bases between. The CDR3 has 13 residues. The CDR3 nucleotides read TGTGCCATCAGTTCCCGAGGAAATGAAAAACTGTTTTTT. Residues: CAISSRGNEKLFF.

The rearrangement links TRBV9 to TRBJ2-3; a weak D match, TRBD2 (7 bases). The CDR3 is 17 residues long. V was shortened by 4 bases and J by 1 base, with 19 bases between the two germline ends. Germline V gives CDR1 SGDLS, CDR2 YYNGEE. CDR3 in amino acids: CASSSSRGGEGTDTQYF. In DNA form, the CDR3 reads TGTGCCAGCAGCTCCTCTAGGGGGGGGGAGGGCACAGATACGCAGTATTTT.

This chain joins TRBV10-1 and TRBJ1-5; 9 bases line up with TRBD1. CDR1 and CDR2 (germline): WNHNN, SYGVQD (reference sequence). Trimming took 3 bases from V and 5 from J; bases not matched to a gene: 8. This CDR3 is 16 amino acids long. The CDR3 nucleotides are TGCGCCAGCAGTGAACCGGACAGGGGAGGGGATCAGCCCCAGCATTTT. It codes for CASSEPDRGGDQPQHF.

The chain recombines TRBV7-2 with TRBJ2-5; the D gene is possibly TRBD2 (7 bases). The CDR3 consists of 14 residues. The V end lost 0 bases, the J end lost 5 bases, and 10 bases lay between the germline ends. Germline CDR1 and CDR2: SGHTA and FQGNSA. The CDR3, as DNA: TGTGCCAGCAGCTTAGCGGGGGGGCGGGAGACCCAGTACTTC. It specifies CASSLAGGRETQYF. Full variable domain (remainder filled in from reference TRBV7-2 and TRBJ2-5): GAGVSQSPSNKVTEKGKDVELRCDPISGHTALYWYRQSLGQGLEFLIYFQGNSAPDKSGLPSDRFSAERTGGSVSTLTIQRTQQEDSAVYLCASSLAGGRETQYFGPGTRLLVL.

The CDR3 DNA reads as TGTGCCAGCAGCTTCACAGGGGGGCCTGAAGCTTTCTTT. Encoded protein: CASSFTGGPEAFF. V is TRBV11-2 and J is TRBJ1-1; 8 positions match TRBD1. CDR1 is SGHAT and CDR2 is FQNNGV in the germline V gene. V trimming: 3 bases; J trimming: 6 bases; junction bases outside the gene matches: 3. This CDR3 contains 13 residues.

This chain uses TRBV2 with TRBJ2-7; 7 positions match TRBD1. Trimming removed 4 bases from V and 2 bases from J; junction bases left unmatched: 8. Germline loops: CDR1 SNHLY, CDR2 FYNNEI. The CDR3 consists of 15 residues. The CDR3 spells CASSATGKPTYEQYF. The CDR3, as DNA: TGTGCCAGCAGTGCGACAGGGAAGCCTACCTACGAGCAGTACTTC.

This clone was seen only a few times. The genes are TRBV6-5 and TRBJ1-1, with D unclear. Germline V CDR1 and CDR2: MNHEY, SVGAGI. This CDR3 region has 14 residues. Trimming stripped 2 bases from V and 1 base from J, with 8 bases between. CDR3 nucleotides: TGTGCCAGCAGTTACAGTAAGCGGAACACTGAAGCTTTCTTT. Its translation is CASSYSKRNTEAFF.

This clone was counted once. The chain couples TRBV6-4 to TRBJ1-2; D is undetermined. Germline V gene sequence: CDR1 MRHNA, CDR2 SNTAGT. Trimming cost V 7 bases and J 2 bases, with 8 bases left between them. The CDR3 covers 12 residues. The CDR3 here is CASKNRNYGYTF. As DNA, the CDR3 is TGTGCCAGCAAAAACAGAAACTATGGCTACACCTTC.

The chain uses TRBV7-9 and TRBJ1-3; D unclear. The V end was cut by 2 bases, the J end by 8 bases, with 19 bases between. This CDR3 contains 16 residues. Germline CDR1 is SEHNR and CDR2 is FQNEAQ (reference sequence). The CDR3 DNA is TGTGCCAGCAGCTTAAATGAGGTCCCCACCGGAGACACCATATATTTT. Protein product: CASSLNEVPTGDTIYF.

The chain recombines TRBV7-8 with TRBJ1-1; tentatively, D is TRBD1 (6 bases). Trimming shortened V by 5 bases and J by 3 bases, and 10 bases separated the two germline ends. The CDR3 totals 13 residues. CDR1 is SGHVS and CDR2 is FQNEAQ in the germline V gene. CDR3 sequence (DNA): TGTGCCAGCAGCGCAGGGGATCACACTGAAGCTTTCTTT. Translating it yields CASSAGDHTEAFF.

The chain has TRBV9 and TRBJ1-5, with 8 nucleotides matching TRBD1. CDR3 length equals 15 residues. Per germline, CDR1 SGDLS and CDR2 YYNGEE. J was trimmed by 5 bases and V by 2 bases; bases with no gene match: 6. The CDR3 DNA follows: TGTGCCAGCAGCGTCGACGGACAGGGATATCAGCCCCAGCATTTT. It is translated as CASSVDGQGYQPQHF.

The chain uses TRBV9 and TRBJ1-4; no reliable D call. V was trimmed by 2 bases and J by 5 bases, leaving 7 bases between them. Germline-derived CDR1 and CDR2 are SGDLS and YYNGEE. This CDR3 is 13 amino acids long. This CDR3 reads CASSVSGNEKLFF. The CDR3 DNA sequence: TGTGCCAGCAGCGTCTCGGGAAATGAAAAACTGTTTTTT.

In its sample, this clone was seen once. The chain combines TRBV5-1 with TRBJ2-2; D uncertain. The CDR3 is made up of 15 amino acids. Germline CDR1 reads SGHRS; CDR2 reads YFSETQ. Trimming cost V 6 bases and J 7 bases, with 19 bases left between them. The chain's CDR3 is CASTPSSGSGGELFF. In nucleotides, the CDR3 is TGCGCCAGCACCCCGTCGTCCGGGTCCGGCGGGGAGCTGTTTTTT. Complete variable domain (other parts from reference TRBV5-1 and TRBJ2-2): KAGVTQTPRYLIKTRGQQVTLSCSPISGHRSVSWYQQTPGQGLQFLFEYFSETQRNKGNFPGRFSGRQFSNSRSEMNVSTLELGDSALYLCASTPSSGSGGELFFGEGSRLTVL.

The chain recombines TRBV30 with TRBJ1-5; maybe TRBD1 (6 bases). The CDR3 covers 14 residues. Germline V gives CDR1 GTSNPN, CDR2 SVGIG (reference sequence). The V gene lost 4 bases and the J gene lost 4 bases, with 14 bases spanning the gap. The CDR3 DNA reads TGTGCCTGGACCCTTGGACAGCCTAATCAGCCCCAGCATTTT. As protein: CAWTLGQPNQPQHF.

The chain couples TRBV7-2 to TRBJ1-4, with 8 bases lining up with TRBD1. Germline V gene sequence: CDR1 SGHTA, CDR2 FQGNSA. The CDR3 consists of 15 residues. Germline trimming cut 5 bases from V and 3 bases from J; bases unmatched to any gene: 5. This CDR3 reads CASSADRGPNEKLFF. The CDR3 DNA is TGTGCCAGCAGCGCTGACAGGGGCCCTAATGAAAAACTGTTTTTT.

The genes are TRBV30 and TRBJ2-7; no firm D call. Between the trimmed V and J ends, which lost 2 bases and 2 bases, there was a span of 4 bases. The CDR3 loop spans 11 amino acids. The germline gives CDR1 GTSNPN, CDR2 SVGIG (reference sequence). The CDR3 loop is CAWSPTYEQYF. The CDR3 DNA sequence: TGTGCCTGGAGTCCTACCTACGAGCAGTACTTC.

This clone came up once. The gene calls are TRBV10-3 and TRBJ2-3, with D unclear. Trimming cost V 2 bases and J 0 bases, with 6 bases left between them. Per germline, CDR1 ENHRY and CDR2 SYGVKD. The CDR3 has 14 amino acids. CDR3 nucleotides: TGTGCCATCAGTGAGCAGGCTAGCACAGATACGCAGTATTTT. Amino acid sequence: CAISEQASTDTQYF.

V usage is TRBV2 and J usage is TRBJ2-1; D perhaps matches TRBD1 (5 bases). The V gene lost 7 bases and the J gene lost 2 bases, with 6 bases spanning the gap. This CDR3 spans 12 amino acids. Germline V CDR1 and CDR2: SNHLY, FYNNEI. The CDR3, as DNA: TGTGCCAGCAAAGGGGCCTACAATGAGCAGTTCTTC. It specifies CASKGAYNEQFF. Drawing the rest from reference TRBV2 and TRBJ2-1, the complete variable domain is EPEVTQTPSHQVTQMGQEVILRCVPISNHLYFYWYRQILGQKVEFLVSFYNNEISEKSEIFDDQFSVERPDGSNFTLKIRSTKLEDSAMYFCASKGAYNEQFFGPGTRLTVL.

In its sample, this clone was seen a few times. The rearrangement joins TRBV5-6 to TRBJ2-3; perhaps TRBD1 as D (5 bases). The V and J ends lost 4 bases and 9 bases respectively, with 12 bases between them. The CDR3 is 12 amino acids. Per germline, CDR1 SGHDT and CDR2 YYEEEE. The CDR3 bases are TGTGCCAGCAGCAACAGGTTGAAGACGCAGTATTTT. It yields the protein CASSNRLKTQYF.

The chain couples TRBV29-1 to TRBJ2-1; D perhaps matches TRBD2 (6 bases). Per germline, CDR1 SQVTM and CDR2 ANQGSEA. V shed 7 bases and J shed 1 base, with 11 bases lying between them. The CDR3 covers 13 residues. DNA for the CDR3: TGCAGCGCTTCCGGGAGTTCCTACAATGAGCAGTTCTTC. Translated, it gives CSASGSSYNEQFF.